One sample yielded the 21 T cell receptor beta chains listed below, sequenced in a study of T cells in Graves' hyperthyroidism and ophthalmopathy. The investigators amplified TCR beta CDR3 regions from RNA transcripts. The study used the HTBI primer set for a first-round RT-PCR of the TCR CDR3. TCRdb re-analysed the multiplex PCR reads in MiXCR, keeping a single row per CDR3 protein. The data show around 360,000 distinct CDR3 sequences, with roughly 15% seen just once and approximately 20% held by the top ten. Sample: blood. Receptors originate from a woman aged 60-75 years with Graves' ophthalmopathy.

The table lists this clonotype with many counts. V usage is TRBV11-1 and J usage is TRBJ2-5, with D maybe TRBD2 (5 bases). CDR1 SGHAT and CDR2 FQDESV come from the germline V gene (reference sequence). V was cut by 5 bases and J by 5 bases, with 15 bases left in between. The CDR3 runs to 14 residues. CDR3 nucleotides: TGTGCCAGCAGCCCCCGGGTAGCGCCGGAGACCCAGTACTTC. Translated: CASSPRVAPETQYF. The whole variable domain, remainder taken from reference TRBV11-1 and TRBJ2-5, is EAEVAQSPRYKITEKSQAVAFWCDPISGHATLYWYRQILGQGPELLVQFQDESVVDDSQLPKDRFSAERLKGVDSTLKIQPAELGDSAMYLCASSPRVAPETQYFGPGTRLLVL.

The V and J genes are TRBV9 and TRBJ2-1; D not certain. The V gene's germline CDR1 is SGDLS and CDR2 YYNGEE. This CDR3 contains 15 residues. The ends were cut back, 3 bases at V and 4 bases at J, with 14 bases in the middle. This chain's CDR3 is CASSASGRNYNEQFF. The CDR3 nucleotides read TGTGCCAGCAGCGCCTCCGGACGGAATTACAATGAGCAGTTCTTC.

This clonotype was counted at least ten times. The V call is TRBV7-2, the J call TRBJ2-1; D gene uncertain. Germline CDR1 is SGHTA and CDR2 is FQGNSA. CDR3 length: 14 residues. V was clipped by 11 bases and J by 0 bases, with 14 bases between them. CDR3 coding DNA: TGTGCCGTAATAAGCCGCAGCTCCTACAATGAGCAGTTCTTC. The encoded protein is CAVISRSSYNEQFF.

This clonotype was seen many times. The chain recombines TRBV6-2 or TRBV6-3 with TRBJ2-2; a weak D match, TRBD2 (5 bases). V was shortened by 0 bases and J by 2 bases, with 13 bases between the two germline ends. The CDR3 has 17 amino acids. Germline V lookup: CDR1 MNHEY, CDR2 SVGEGT. CDR3: CASSYSKLVGNTGELFF. The CDR3 nucleotides read TGTGCCAGCAGTTACTCGAAACTAGTAGGAAACACCGGGGAGCTGTTTTTT.

The chain links TRBV27 to TRBJ2-1; 12 bases line up with TRBD2. Losses at the gene ends were 4 bases for V and 4 bases for J; bases not matched to a gene: 8. The CDR3 has 17 residues. CDR1 is MNHEY, CDR2 SMNVEV, per germline (reference sequence). The CDR3 spells CASSSRLAGEEYNEQFF. In DNA form, the CDR3 reads TGTGCCAGCAGTTCAAGACTAGCGGGAGAGGAATACAATGAGCAGTTCTTC.

V and J are TRBV28 and TRBJ1-3; 7 bases fit TRBD1. The V gene's germline CDR1 is MDHEN and CDR2 SYDVKM. The V and J ends lost 9 bases and 0 bases, in that order; junction bases with no gene match: 20. There are 19 residues in the CDR3. DNA for the CDR3: TGTGCCAGGCAACGGAGGGACAGCATTACACGGATCTCTGGAAACACCATATATTTT. This sequence encodes CARQRRDSITRISGNTIYF.

This chain uses TRBV11-3 with TRBJ2-1; tentatively, D is TRBD1 or TRBD2 (6 bases each). V lost 5 bases, J lost 8 bases, and 19 bases lay in between. The CDR3 length is 15 residues. Germline-derived CDR1 and CDR2 are SGHNT and YENEEA. CDR3 region: CASSPGASRGDEQFF. The CDR3 DNA sequence: TGTGCCAGCAGCCCGGGGGCTAGCCGAGGTGATGAGCAGTTCTTC.

The chain carries TRBV12-3 or TRBV12-4 and TRBJ2-2, with D tentatively TRBD1 (6 bases). V dropped 7 bases and J dropped 7 bases, with 10 bases sitting between them. The CDR3 spans 12 residues. CDR3 nucleotides: TGTGCCAGCACTCCCAGGGGCGGGGAGCTGTTTTTT. Its protein is CASTPRGGELFF.

This clonotype was detected many times. V and J are TRBV28 and TRBJ2-1; 12 nucleotides line up with TRBD1. CDR1 is MDHEN and CDR2 is SYDVKM in the germline V gene. CDR3 length: 16 residues. V lost 7 bases to trimming and J lost 8 bases; unmatched junction nucleotides: 12. CDR3 amino acids: CASTPAGTGGVDEQFF. CDR3 in DNA: TGTGCCAGCACCCCCGCCGGGACAGGGGGCGTGGATGAGCAGTTCTTC.

This clonotype was seen a few times. The V and J genes are TRBV19 and TRBJ2-1; the match to TRBD2 covers 7 bases. Germline trimming cut 7 bases from V and 7 bases from J; bases unmatched to any gene: 13. Germline CDR1 LNHDA, CDR2 SQIVND (reference sequence). This CDR3 is built from 15 residues. The chain's CDR3 is CASTRVGGEWNEQFF. CDR3 DNA sequence: TGTGCCAGTACTCGGGTGGGGGGGGAATGGAATGAGCAGTTCTTC.

This clonotype was detected ten times or more. V and J are TRBV7-3 and TRBJ2-1; 7 bases align to TRBD2. The CDR3 has 17 residues. V lost 3 bases to trimming and J lost 5 bases; unmatched junction nucleotides: 13. Per germline, CDR1 SGHTA and CDR2 FQGTGA. The CDR3 loop reads CASSLSLGGSPNNEQFF. DNA of the CDR3: TGTGCCAGCAGCTTGAGTTTGGGCGGGAGTCCCAACAATGAGCAGTTCTTC.

This clonotype was found a few times. The chain recombines TRBV18 with TRBJ2-5, with unresolved D. Trimming removed 6 bases from V and 2 bases from J, with 16 bases in between. CDR1 is KGHSH and CDR2 is LQKENI in the germline V gene. The CDR3 totals 15 residues. The chain's CDR3 is CASSPLGGLQETQYF. The CDR3 coding sequence is TGTGCCAGCTCCCCCTTAGGCGGCCTACAAGAGACCCAGTACTTC.

The V call is TRBV20-1, the J call TRBJ1-1; no reliable D call. Germline CDR1 and CDR2: DFQATT and SNEGSKA (reference sequence). The CDR3 covers 15 residues. The V end lost 0 bases, the J end lost 0 bases, and 11 bases lay between the germline ends. CDR3 region: CSAREPRGMNTEAFF. CDR3 bases: TGCAGTGCTAGAGAACCTAGAGGGATGAACACTGAAGCTTTCTTT.

The J gene is TRBJ2-5, the V gene TRBV10-1; TRBD1 aligns across 8 bases. CDR3 length: 14 amino acids. CDR1 is WNHNN, CDR2 SYGVQD, per germline (reference sequence). Trimming cost V 6 bases and J 5 bases; bases outside gene matches: 8. The DNA of the CDR3 is TGCGCCAGCAGCCCGACAGGGGTCCCGGAGACCCAGTACTTC. Protein product: CASSPTGVPETQYF.

The chain links TRBV9 to TRBJ2-7; either TRBD1 or TRBD2 may fit D (5 bases each). V was cut by 3 bases and J by 0 bases, with 10 bases left in between. The germline V gene encodes CDR1 SGDLS and CDR2 YYNGEE. This CDR3 comprises 14 residues. CDR3 loop: CASSGDPDSYEQYF. The CDR3 region has the DNA TGTGCCAGCAGCGGGGACCCCGACTCCTACGAGCAGTACTTC.

This chain connects TRBV6-5 to TRBJ1-1; TRBD1 matches at 7 bases. Germline CDR1 is MNHEY and CDR2 is SVGAGI. The CDR3 is 12 residues long. Germline trimming cut 2 bases from V and 8 bases from J; bases unmatched to any gene: 2. In DNA form, the CDR3 reads TGTGCCAGCAGTTACAGGGGGCAAGAAGCTTTCTTT. Translated: CASSYRGQEAFF.

This clonotype turned up a few times. The rearrangement uses TRBV5-1 and TRBJ2-7, with TRBD1 matching 7 bases. This CDR3 has 14 amino acids. The germline gives CDR1 SGHRS, CDR2 YFSETQ. Trimming at V came to 4 bases and at J to 4 bases, leaving 8 bases not matched to a gene. Here the CDR3 DNA reads TGCGCCAGCAGCCCGACAGGGTTTGGATACGAGCAGTACTTC. Translating it yields CASSPTGFGYEQYF.

This clonotype came up a few times. This sequence joins TRBV28 and TRBJ1-4; maybe TRBD1 (5 bases). Per the germline V gene, CDR1 is MDHEN and CDR2 is SYDVKM. The CDR3 is 16 residues long. Trimming shortened V by 6 bases and J by 0 bases, and 14 bases separated the two germline ends. The CDR3 nucleotides read TGTGCCAGCAGCTCAACCGGGGGTACAACTAATGAAAAACTGTTTTTT. The encoded protein is CASSSTGGTTNEKLFF.

Only a few counts were recorded for this clonotype. The rearrangement joins TRBV6-6 to TRBJ2-2, with TRBD1 matching 7 bases. V shed 2 bases, J shed 4 bases, and the junction held 10 bases outside the gene matches. Germline loops: CDR1 MNHNY, CDR2 SVGAGI (reference sequence). The CDR3 totals 17 residues. The CDR3, as DNA: TGTGCCAGCAGTTACGAATCGACAGGGTCGGGCACCGGGGAGCTGTTTTTT. Protein product: CASSYESTGSGTGELFF.

As to this clonotype: A much larger clone is a single base away; this may be a read error. V is TRBV6-1 and J is TRBJ2-7; 9 nucleotides match TRBD1. Germline assignment: CDR1 MNHNS and CDR2 SASEGT. The CDR3 spans 15 residues. CDR3 DNA sequence: TGTGCCGGCAGTCCTTCGGACAGGGGAGGCAACGAGCAGTACTTC. Translated, it gives CAGSPSDRGGNEQYF.

This clonotype was detected many times. V usage is TRBV27 and J usage is TRBJ2-4; D remains ambiguous. Trimming removed 6 bases from V and 4 bases from J, with 16 bases in between. The CDR3 has 15 residues. The germline CDR1 and CDR2 sequences are MNHEY and SMNVEV (reference sequence). The DNA of the CDR3 is TGTGCCAGCAGCCTTGGCCCGGGCTCTAAAAACATTCAGTACTTC. It translates to CASSLGPGSKNIQYF.